This T cell receptor (beta chain) was captured by sequencing in a study of regulatory T cells in long-lasting Graves disease. As for time point: persistent/refractory GD, antithyroid drugs over 5 years with positive TRAb. Extracted RNA from PBMCs served as the source of the TCR library. The CDR3 has 14 amino acids. The V and J ends lost 6 bases and 4 bases respectively, with 16 bases between them. Per germline, CDR1 MNHNS and CDR2 SASEGT. In building TCR beta libraries, iRepertoire HTBI primers were used together with Arm-PCR of CDR3 regions. Source study methods: In the combined samples, 62 TRBV and 14 TRBJ segments were identified. TCRdb called the multiplex PCR reads again in MiXCR, with one record for every CDR3 protein. TCRdb assigned the V and J calls; the authors' analysis was not used. The sample shows 450,000 or so distinct CDR3 sequences, about a fifth of them seen only once. This clonotype was seen repeatedly, ten times or more.

The source was peripheral blood mononuclear cells (PBMCs), collected when the disease was refractory, from a patient treated with antithyroid drugs. The J gene is TRBJ2-7, the V gene TRBV6-1, with D possibly matching TRBD2 (5 bases). The TCR comes from a female donor with Graves disease. The CDR3 reads CASRRAPLAYEQYF. The CDR3 DNA reads as TGTGCCAGCAGGCGGGCTCCTCTCGCTTACGAGCAGTACTTC.